A selection of T cell receptor beta chains follows, all from one sample in a study of T-cell reconstitution after alpha-beta-depleted transplantation in children. MiXCR, run by TCRdb on the PCR reads, gives a single entry per CDR3 protein. The table includes nearly 550,000 distinct CDR3 sequences, around 19% detected once. This specimen was PBMCs from the stem cell graft donor, taken from the stem cell graft. The receptors originated from a human donor who donated a stem cell graft to a child with acute lymphoblastic leukemia. Both conserved end residues are trimmed from each CDR3.

J	V	CDR3
TRBJ2-1	TRBV9	ASSVERGTSYNEQF
TRBJ2-7	TRBV18	ASSPPRGTVLYEQY
TRBJ2-2	TRBV4-1	ASSFRLLWELF
TRBJ2-1	TRBV27	ASSLKGQGMSRSYNEQF
TRBJ1-1	TRBV5-1	ASSRDGDQIEAF
TRBJ2-1	TRBV5-5	ASSLTDRGLGEQF
TRBJ2-7	TRBV4-1	ASSLQLAGGSYEQY
TRBJ1-5	TRBV6-1	ASRIRQGSNQPQH
TRBJ1-2	TRBV7-9	ASSLGPGTRNYGYT
TRBJ2-4	TRBV20-1	SARASGQGNIQY
TRBJ2-7	TRBV3-1	ASSPLSLAGTSGRSTYYEQY
TRBJ2-7	TRBV13	ATSLYIGESGYEQY
TRBJ1-1	TRBV15	ATSSRGNTEAF
TRBJ1-1	TRBV7-6	ASSFKDGTEAF
TRBJ2-5	TRBV5-1	ASSTSGPEETQY
TRBJ1-1	TRBV10-3	AISGEEIGSMNTEAF
TRBJ2-1	TRBV2	ASSLKLVPNEQF
TRBJ2-1	TRBV3-1	ASSQQIQSEQF
TRBJ1-2	TRBV11-1	ASSSWPRGRVPAYGYT
TRBJ1-2	TRBV30	AWRTNSAHYGYT
TRBJ2-2	TRBV4-1	ASSQVGLLVHTGELF
TRBJ1-1	TRBV20-1	SAREQAILNTEAF
TRBJ2-3	TRBV20-1	SAAGLDPTDTQY
TRBJ2-1	TRBV5-1	ASQWGHASPDEQF
TRBJ2-1	TRBV29-1	TGGIYNEQF
TRBJ2-1	TRBV4-2	ASSSRGGLAGGPHEQF
TRBJ1-1	TRBV27	ASSFRRTNTEAF
TRBJ2-1	TRBV25-1	ASEGLAGNEQF
TRBJ1-4	TRBV30	AWSAASFRGNEKLF
TRBJ2-5	TRBV20-1	SASPDSGQETQY
TRBJ1-4	TRBV25-1	ASLRDNNEKLF
TRBJ1-1	TRBV12-3/TRBV12-4	ASSWGLPEAF
TRBJ1-4	TRBV16	ASSQFGTGEKLF
TRBJ1-4	TRBV5-1	ASSLGHNEKLF
TRBJ2-3	TRBV15	ATSRTSGGPDDTQY
TRBJ2-3	TRBV7-2	ASSLGYGDTQY
TRBJ2-7	TRBV7-3	ASSLTGTSGGEQY
TRBJ2-5	TRBV12-3/TRBV12-4	ASTSRETQY
TRBJ1-2	TRBV12-3/TRBV12-4	ASTGGHNYGYT
TRBJ2-1	TRBV5-6	ASSSTGTSGNMDEQF
TRBJ2-7	TRBV9	ASSVDLAAPEQY
TRBJ2-3	TRBV12-3/TRBV12-4	ASSGFGTDTQY
TRBJ2-1	TRBV30	AWTPLGNEQF
TRBJ2-3	TRBV4-1	ASSQLPGLLGLQY
TRBJ2-5	TRBV7-9	ASSLPGTSGGETQY
TRBJ2-4	TRBV27	ASSHENSGRDIQY
TRBJ2-7	TRBV12-3/TRBV12-4	ASSPPTSDPYEQY
TRBJ2-1	TRBV10-1	ASSESGLEQF
TRBJ2-5	TRBV7-9	ASSPLQSETQY
TRBJ2-7	TRBV15	ATDSGQGLGYEQY
TRBJ1-1	TRBV4-1	ASSQDRGLTEAF
TRBJ2-7	TRBV29-1	SVVPGLAASYEQY
TRBJ2-1	TRBV20-1	SARDPMGQGAFGEQF
TRBJ2-7	TRBV5-1	ASSLLEAYEQY
TRBJ2-3	TRBV20-1	SARGTYIGADTQY